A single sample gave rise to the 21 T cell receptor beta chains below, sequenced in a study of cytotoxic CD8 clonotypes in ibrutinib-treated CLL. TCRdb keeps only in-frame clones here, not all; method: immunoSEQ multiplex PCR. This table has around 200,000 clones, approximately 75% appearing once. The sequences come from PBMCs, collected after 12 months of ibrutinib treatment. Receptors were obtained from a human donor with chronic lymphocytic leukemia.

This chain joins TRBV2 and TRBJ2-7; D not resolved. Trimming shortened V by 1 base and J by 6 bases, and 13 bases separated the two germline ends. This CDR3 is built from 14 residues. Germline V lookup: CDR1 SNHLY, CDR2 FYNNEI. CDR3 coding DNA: TGTGCCAGCAGTGAAGACCTAAGGAGTTCCGAGCAGTACTTC. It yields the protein CASSEDLRSSEQYF.

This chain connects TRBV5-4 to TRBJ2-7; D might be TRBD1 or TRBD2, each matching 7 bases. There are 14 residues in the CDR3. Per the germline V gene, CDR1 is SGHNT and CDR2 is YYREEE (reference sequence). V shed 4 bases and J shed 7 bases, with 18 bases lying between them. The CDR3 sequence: CASSLSGTEREQYF. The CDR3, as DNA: TGTGCCAGCAGCCTGAGCGGGACAGAGAGAGAGCAGTACTTC.

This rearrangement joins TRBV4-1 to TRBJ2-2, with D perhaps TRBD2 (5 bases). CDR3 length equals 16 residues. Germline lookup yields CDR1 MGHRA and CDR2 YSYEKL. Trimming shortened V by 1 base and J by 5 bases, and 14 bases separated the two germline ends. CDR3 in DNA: TGCGCCAGCAGCCAAGTAATCTGGGAGCGGACCGGGGAGCTGTTTTTT. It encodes CASSQVIWERTGELFF.

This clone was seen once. This CDR3 reads CASSFGASGYEQYF. The CDR3 nucleotides are TGTGCCAGCAGCTTTGGGGCTAGCGGTTACGAGCAGTACTTC. This chain links TRBV7-9 with TRBJ2-7, with 7 bases matching TRBD2. The CDR3 totals 14 residues. Germline trimming cut 3 bases from V and 4 bases from J; bases unmatched to any gene: 6. Germline V CDR1 and CDR2: SEHNR, FQNEAQ (reference sequence). The full variable domain, in which reference TRBV7-9 and TRBJ2-7 provide the parts outside the CDR3, is DTGVSQNPRHKITKRGQNVTFRCDPISEHNRLYWYRQTLGQGPEFLTYFQNEAQLEKSRLLSDRFSAERPKGSFSTLEIQRTEQGDSAMYLCASSFGASGYEQYFGPGTRLTVT.

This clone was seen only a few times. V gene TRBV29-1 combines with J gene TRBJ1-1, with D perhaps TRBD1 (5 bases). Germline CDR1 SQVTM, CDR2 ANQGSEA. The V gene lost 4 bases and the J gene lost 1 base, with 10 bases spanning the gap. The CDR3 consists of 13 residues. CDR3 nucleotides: TGCAGCGTTGTAGGGACTCAGAACACTGAAGCTTTCTTT. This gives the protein CSVVGTQNTEAFF.

The CDR3 reads CASSWTSPWENEQYF. CDR3 coding DNA: TGCGCCAGCAGCTGGACTAGCCCCTGGGAGAACGAGCAGTACTTC. The chain carries TRBV5-1 and TRBJ2-7; 8 bases match TRBD2. Germline-derived CDR1 and CDR2 are SGHRS and YFSETQ. CDR3 size: 15 residues. J was trimmed by 5 bases and V by 3 bases; bases with no gene match: 10.

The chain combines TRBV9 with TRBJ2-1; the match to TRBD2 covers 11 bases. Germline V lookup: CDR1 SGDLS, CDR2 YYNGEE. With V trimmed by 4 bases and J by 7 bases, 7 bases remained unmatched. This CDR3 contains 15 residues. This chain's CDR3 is CASSISGGAANEQFF. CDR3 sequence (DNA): TGTGCCAGCAGCATTAGCGGGGGGGCGGCTAATGAGCAGTTCTTC.

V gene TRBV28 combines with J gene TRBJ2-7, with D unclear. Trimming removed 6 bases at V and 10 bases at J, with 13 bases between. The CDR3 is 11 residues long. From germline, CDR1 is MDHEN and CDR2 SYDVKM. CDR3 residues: CASSETMFQYF. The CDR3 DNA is TGTGCCAGCAGCGAAACCATGTTCCAGTACTTC.

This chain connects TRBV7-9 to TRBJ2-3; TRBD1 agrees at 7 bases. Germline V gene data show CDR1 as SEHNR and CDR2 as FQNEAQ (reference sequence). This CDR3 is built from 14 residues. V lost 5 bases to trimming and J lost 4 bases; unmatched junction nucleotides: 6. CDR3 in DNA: TGTGCCAGCAGCCGACAGGGCGGGTCAGATACGCAGTATTTT. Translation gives CASSRQGGSDTQYF.

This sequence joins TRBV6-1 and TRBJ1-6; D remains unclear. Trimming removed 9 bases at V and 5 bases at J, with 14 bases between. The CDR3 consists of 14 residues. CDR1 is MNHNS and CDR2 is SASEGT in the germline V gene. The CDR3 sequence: CASTPGPNNSPLHF. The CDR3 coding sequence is TGTGCCAGTACCCCCGGACCCAATAATTCACCCCTCCACTTT.

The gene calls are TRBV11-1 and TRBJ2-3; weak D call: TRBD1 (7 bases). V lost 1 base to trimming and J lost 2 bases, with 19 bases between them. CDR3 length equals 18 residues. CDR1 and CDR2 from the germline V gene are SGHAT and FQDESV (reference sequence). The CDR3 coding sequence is TGTGCCAGCAGCTTAGTATCGTGGTCAGGGGGGACCACAGATACGCAGTATTTT. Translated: CASSLVSWSGGTTDTQYF.

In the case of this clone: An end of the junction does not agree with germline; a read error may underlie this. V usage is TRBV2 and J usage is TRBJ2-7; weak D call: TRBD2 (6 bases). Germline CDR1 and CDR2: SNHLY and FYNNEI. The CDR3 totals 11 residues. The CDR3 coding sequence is TGTGCCAGCAGGGGAGGACGCCTCCTGTCCTTC. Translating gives CASRGGRLLSF. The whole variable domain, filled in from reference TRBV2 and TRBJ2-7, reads EPEVTQTPSHQVTQMGQEVILRCVPISNHLYFYWYRQILGQKVEFLVSFYNNEISEKSEIFDDQFSVERPDGSNFTLKIRSTKLEDSAMYFCASRGGRLLSFGPGTRLTVT.

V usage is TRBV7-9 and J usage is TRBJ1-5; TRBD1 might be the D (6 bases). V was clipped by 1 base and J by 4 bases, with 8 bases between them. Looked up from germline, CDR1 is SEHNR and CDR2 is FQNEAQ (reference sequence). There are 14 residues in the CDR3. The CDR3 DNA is TGTGCCAGCAGCTTAGGGACAGCGAATCAGCCCCAGCATTTT. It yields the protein CASSLGTANQPQHF.

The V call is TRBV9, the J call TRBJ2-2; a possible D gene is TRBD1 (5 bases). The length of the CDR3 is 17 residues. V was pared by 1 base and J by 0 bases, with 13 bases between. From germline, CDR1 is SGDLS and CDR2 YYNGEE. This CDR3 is CASSVNGQGANTGELFF. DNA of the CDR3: TGTGCCAGCAGCGTAAACGGTCAGGGTGCGAACACCGGGGAGCTGTTTTTT.

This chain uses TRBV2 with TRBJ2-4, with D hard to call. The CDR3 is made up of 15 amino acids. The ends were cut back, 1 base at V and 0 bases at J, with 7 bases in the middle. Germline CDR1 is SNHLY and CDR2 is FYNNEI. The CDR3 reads CASSEGQLAKNIQYF. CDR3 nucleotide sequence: TGTGCCAGCAGTGAAGGGCAGCTAGCCAAAAACATTCAGTACTTC.

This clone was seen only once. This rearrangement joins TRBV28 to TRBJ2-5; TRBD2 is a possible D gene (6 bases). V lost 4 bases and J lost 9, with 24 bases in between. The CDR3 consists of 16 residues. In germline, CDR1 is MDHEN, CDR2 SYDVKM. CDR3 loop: CASSSPGGRAGLAQYF. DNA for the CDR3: TGTGCCAGCAGTTCCCCCGGAGGGCGAGCAGGGTTGGCCCAGTACTTC.

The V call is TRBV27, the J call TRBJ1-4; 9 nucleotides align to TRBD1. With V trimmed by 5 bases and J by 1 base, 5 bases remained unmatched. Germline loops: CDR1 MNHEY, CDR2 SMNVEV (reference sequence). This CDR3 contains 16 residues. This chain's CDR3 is CASSAQGARTNEKLFF. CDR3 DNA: TGTGCCAGCAGTGCACAGGGGGCGCGAACTAATGAAAAACTGTTTTTT.

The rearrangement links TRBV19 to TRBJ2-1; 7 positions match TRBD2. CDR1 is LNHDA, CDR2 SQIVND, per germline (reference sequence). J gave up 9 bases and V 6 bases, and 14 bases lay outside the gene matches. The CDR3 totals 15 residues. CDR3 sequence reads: CASRGRQGGSGEQFF. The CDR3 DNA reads TGTGCCAGTAGGGGGAGGCAGGGAGGGAGCGGTGAGCAGTTCTTC.

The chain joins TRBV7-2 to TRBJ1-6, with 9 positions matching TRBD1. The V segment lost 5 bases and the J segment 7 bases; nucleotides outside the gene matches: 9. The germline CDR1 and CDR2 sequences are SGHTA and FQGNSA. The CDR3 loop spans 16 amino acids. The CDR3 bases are TGTGCCAGCAGCCTCCGACCGGGACAGGGCAATTCACCCCTCCACTTT. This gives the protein CASSLRPGQGNSPLHF.

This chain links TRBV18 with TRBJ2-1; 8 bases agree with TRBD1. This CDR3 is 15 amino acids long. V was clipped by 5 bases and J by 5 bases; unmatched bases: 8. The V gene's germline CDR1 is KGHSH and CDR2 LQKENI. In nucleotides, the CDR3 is TGTGCCAGCTCAGACTCGACAGGGGTGGACAATGAGCAGTTCTTC. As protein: CASSDSTGVDNEQFF.

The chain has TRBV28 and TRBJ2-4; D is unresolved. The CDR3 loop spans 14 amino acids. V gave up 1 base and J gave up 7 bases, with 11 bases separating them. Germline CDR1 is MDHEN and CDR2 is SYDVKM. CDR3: CASSLSDGGNIQYF. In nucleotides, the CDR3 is TGTGCCAGCAGTTTATCGGACGGCGGCAACATTCAGTACTTC.